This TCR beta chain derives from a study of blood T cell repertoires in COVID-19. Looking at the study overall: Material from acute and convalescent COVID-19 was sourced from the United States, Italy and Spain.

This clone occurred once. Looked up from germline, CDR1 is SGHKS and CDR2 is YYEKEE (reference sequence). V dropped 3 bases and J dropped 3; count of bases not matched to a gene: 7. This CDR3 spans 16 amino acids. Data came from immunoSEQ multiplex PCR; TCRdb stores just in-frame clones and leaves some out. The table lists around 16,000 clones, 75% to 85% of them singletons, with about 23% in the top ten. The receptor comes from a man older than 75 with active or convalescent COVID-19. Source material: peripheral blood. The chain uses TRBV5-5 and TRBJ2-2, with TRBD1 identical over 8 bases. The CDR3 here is CASSWGTGTYTGELFF. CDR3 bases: TGTGCCAGCAGCTGGGGGACAGGCACATACACCGGGGAGCTGTTTTTT.